The next 30 T cell receptor beta chains were all read from a single sample in a study of cytotoxic CD8 clonotypes in ibrutinib-treated CLL. Libraries were prepared by immunoSEQ multiplex PCR; TCRdb keeps only in-frame clonotypes and omits some of them. The table lists just over 200,000 clones, about four fifths of them singletons, with 10% to 12% in the top ten. The sequences come from PBMCs, collected after 12 months of ibrutinib treatment. The receptors derive from a human donor with chronic lymphocytic leukemia.

The chain joins TRBV4-2 to TRBJ2-1; the D is unclear. This CDR3 has 16 residues. CDR1 and CDR2 (germline): LGHNA, YNFKEQ. Trimming left V 0 bases short and J 4 bases short, with 13 bases between. CDR3 DNA sequence: TGTGCCAGCAGCCAAGAGGAACGAACAGCTTACAATGAGCAGTTCTTC. This gives the protein CASSQEERTAYNEQFF.

V is TRBV27 and J is TRBJ1-5, with D unclear. V lost 3 bases and J lost 6, with 12 bases in between. The CDR3 spans 14 residues. Germline CDR1 MNHEY, CDR2 SMNVEV (reference sequence). CDR3 region: CASSFLSGTQPQHF. The CDR3, as DNA: TGTGCCAGCAGTTTTCTTTCGGGAACTCAGCCCCAGCATTTT.

This clone has at least ten counts. The chain employs TRBV25-1 and TRBJ1-2, with D uncertain. Per germline, CDR1 MGHDK and CDR2 SYGVNS. Trimming took off 10 bases at V and 8 bases at J, with 20 bases between the two ends. The CDR3 sequence is 13 residues long. For the CDR3, the DNA is TGTGCCATCCCCAATTCATCCGGTGGAGGCTACACCTTC. Encoded protein: CAIPNSSGGGYTF.

This rearrangement joins TRBV7-6 to TRBJ1-6; 7 bases map to TRBD1. In germline, CDR1 is SGHVS, CDR2 FNYEAQ. This CDR3 comprises 16 residues. V shed 1 base and J 1 base; nucleotides not matched to a gene: 1. As DNA, the CDR3 is TGTGCCAGCAGCTTAGGGGGACAGTCCTATAATTCACCCCTCCACTTT. Encoded protein: CASSLGGQSYNSPLHF.

In this sample, this clone turned up once. The chain recombines TRBV7-6 with TRBJ2-6; D is ambiguous. CDR1 is SGHVS, CDR2 FNYEAQ, per germline. V was trimmed by 1 base and J by 0 bases, leaving 7 bases between them. The CDR3 extends over 16 amino acids. The CDR3 loop is CASSLDWGSGANVLTF. As DNA, the CDR3 is TGTGCCAGCAGCTTAGATTGGGGCTCTGGGGCCAACGTCCTGACTTTC.

The chain is built from TRBV27 and TRBJ2-1; D unclear. CDR1 and CDR2 (germline): MNHEY, SMNVEV (reference sequence). The V end was cut by 0 bases, the J end by 2 bases, with 11 bases between. This CDR3 is 16 amino acids long. CDR3 region: CASSLSRLPAYNEQFF. In DNA, the CDR3 is TGTGCCAGCAGTTTATCAAGGCTACCGGCCTACAATGAGCAGTTCTTC.

The chain has TRBV4-1 and TRBJ1-2, with D unclear. V lost 0 bases and J 4 bases, leaving 15 bases between the germline ends. This CDR3 contains 16 residues. The germline CDR1 and CDR2 sequences are MGHRA and YSYEKL. The CDR3 loop is CASSQDKTVRIYGYTF. In DNA, the CDR3 is TGCGCCAGCAGCCAAGATAAAACCGTAAGGATCTATGGCTACACCTTC.

This clone has a handful of counts. The chain joins TRBV30 to TRBJ1-2; 7 bases are shared with TRBD1. The CDR3 sequence is 13 residues long. CDR1 is GTSNPN, CDR2 SVGIG, per germline (reference sequence). Trimming cost V 8 bases and J 7 bases; bases outside gene matches: 13. The CDR3 bases are TGTGCCGGAGGGTTGGGACAGCTCTTTGGCTACACCTTC. Translated: CAGGLGQLFGYTF.

This clone showed up just once. The CDR3 DNA reads as TGTGCCAGCAGCTTAGCCCTACCATCTCTCCCCTACGAGCAGTACTTC. Protein product: CASSLALPSLPYEQYF. The chain uses TRBV7-8 and TRBJ2-7; no reliable D call. V lost 0 bases, J lost 2 bases, and 14 bases lay in between. CDR1 and CDR2 (germline): SGHVS, FQNEAQ. This CDR3 contains 16 residues.

The V and J genes are TRBV19 and TRBJ2-7; TRBD2 agrees at 10 bases. The CDR3 is 17 amino acids. Germline CDR1 LNHDA, CDR2 SQIVND (reference sequence). V lost 1 base to trimming and J lost 2 bases; unmatched junction nucleotides: 8. The CDR3 nucleotides read TGTGCCAGTAGTATAGGTACTAGCGGGGTGTTGGCCTACGAGCAGTACTTC. This encodes CASSIGTSGVLAYEQYF.

The table lists this clone with a few counts. The V gene is TRBV11-2, the J gene TRBJ2-7; maybe TRBD1 (5 bases). Germline CDR1 reads SGHAT; CDR2 reads FQNNGV. Trimming removed 5 bases at V and 3 bases at J, with 20 bases between. The CDR3 is 16 amino acids. As DNA, the CDR3 is TGTGCCAGCAGCCCCCAGTGGGGCCCATCACGCTACGAGCAGTACTTC. Amino acids: CASSPQWGPSRYEQYF.

The rearrangement joins TRBV19 to TRBJ1-2; 10 positions agree with TRBD1. Germline assignment: CDR1 LNHDA and CDR2 SQIVND (reference sequence). This CDR3 has 14 amino acids. J lost 8 bases, V lost 3 bases, and 6 bases had no gene match. The CDR3 DNA is TGTGCCAGTAGTATTGGACAGGGGGGACTCGGCTACACCTTC. Its translation: CASSIGQGGLGYTF.

This chain's CDR3 is CAISESLGLPYEQYF. CDR3 sequence (DNA): TGTGCCATCAGTGAGTCTCTGGGGTTGCCCTACGAGCAGTACTTC. The chain is built from TRBV10-3 and TRBJ2-7; D remains unclear. The CDR3 is made up of 15 amino acids. The germline gives CDR1 ENHRY, CDR2 SYGVKD. V was trimmed by 0 bases and J by 2 bases, leaving 11 bases between them.

The gene calls are TRBV15 and TRBJ2-2; TRBD1 is a possible D gene (6 bases). V was cut by 3 bases and J by 1 base, with 12 bases left in between. The CDR3 is 16 amino acids. In germline, CDR1 is LNHNV, CDR2 YYDKDF (reference sequence). CDR3 amino acids: CATSSHTGMNTGELFF. CDR3 bases: TGTGCCACCAGCAGTCACACAGGGATGAACACCGGGGAGCTGTTTTTT.

This clone showed up just a few times. The rearrangement links TRBV29-1 to TRBJ1-1, with 8 nucleotides matching TRBD1. V shed 6 bases, J shed 4 bases, and the junction held 10 bases outside the gene matches. Germline V CDR1 and CDR2: SQVTM, ANQGSEA. This CDR3 region has 14 residues. DNA for the CDR3: TGCAGCGTGACAGGGGCCCTCCCTCTCACTGAAGCTTTCTTT. Translating gives CSVTGALPLTEAFF.

This chain uses TRBV11-2 with TRBJ2-7, with TRBD2 as a possible D gene (5 bases). The ends were cut back, 5 bases at V and 0 bases at J, with 17 bases in the middle. The CDR3 is made up of 16 amino acids. Looked up from germline, CDR1 is SGHAT and CDR2 is FQNNGV. The CDR3 loop is CASSVLRGGSSYEQYF. In DNA form, the CDR3 reads TGTGCCAGCAGCGTTCTCCGGGGTGGGAGCTCCTACGAGCAGTACTTC.

V gene TRBV11-3 combines with J gene TRBJ1-2; possibly TRBD1 for D (6 bases). Between the trimmed V and J ends, which lost 8 bases and 13 bases, there was a span of 26 bases. Germline V gives CDR1 SGHNT, CDR2 YENEEA. The CDR3 has 14 residues. CDR3 DNA: TGTGCCAGCTCCAGGGGATCAAGGGTTGAGGACCTCACCTTC. This gives the protein CASSRGSRVEDLTF. The full variable domain, completed using reference TRBV11-3 and TRBJ1-2, is EAGVVQSPRYKIIEKKQPVAFWCNPISGHNTLYWYLQNLGQGPELLIRYENEEAVDDSQLPKDRFSAERLKGVDSTLKIQPAELGDSAVYLCASSRGSRVEDLTFGSGTRLTVV.

The chain combines TRBV12-5 with TRBJ2-5; 15 positions match TRBD2. Per the germline V gene, CDR1 is LGHNT and CDR2 is FRNRAP. The CDR3 runs 15 residues. J lost 5 bases, V lost 7 bases, and 5 bases had no gene match. CDR3 in amino acids: CASAAGTSGGETQYF. CDR3 nucleotide sequence: TGTGCTAGTGCCGCCGGGACTAGCGGGGGGGAGACCCAGTACTTC. Full variable domain (rest looked up from reference TRBV12-5 and TRBJ2-5): DARVTQTPRHKVTEMGQEVTMRCQPILGHNTVFWYRQTMMQGLELLAYFRNRAPLDDSGMPKDRFSAEMPDATLATLKIQPSEPRDSAVYFCASAAGTSGGETQYFGPGTRLLVL.

This clone was picked up a small number of times. The chain links TRBV19 to TRBJ1-6; 7 bases agree with TRBD1. Losses at the gene ends were 9 bases for V and 10 bases for J; bases not matched to a gene: 12. The CDR3 runs 14 residues. CDR1 is LNHDA, CDR2 SQIVND, per germline (reference sequence). CDR3 amino acids: CASRLTGLESPLHF. The CDR3 DNA is TGTGCCAGCCGACTGACAGGGCTGGAGTCACCCCTCCACTTT.

The chain joins TRBV5-1 to TRBJ1-5; 7 bases agree with TRBD1. The CDR3 is 16 residues long. Germline values: CDR1 SGHRS, CDR2 YFSETQ. V was clipped by 3 bases and J by 1 base; unmatched bases: 7. The CDR3 sequence is CASSSGQPGSNQPQHF. Written as DNA, the CDR3 is TGCGCCAGCAGCTCGGGACAGCCTGGCAGCAATCAGCCCCAGCATTTT.

DNA of the CDR3: TGTGCCAGCACGACCACCGACAGGGGTTTGAACACTGAAGCTTTCTTT. This translates into CASTTTDRGLNTEAFF. V is TRBV28 and J is TRBJ1-1; 8 bases are shared with TRBD1. Germline V CDR1 and CDR2: MDHEN, SYDVKM. V was pared by 7 bases and J by 0 bases, with 10 bases of the junction left unmatched. The CDR3 length is 16 residues.

This rearrangement joins TRBV18 to TRBJ2-7, with D possibly matching TRBD2 (6 bases). Germline CDR1 and CDR2: KGHSH and LQKENI. V lost 1 base to trimming and J lost 2 bases, with 15 bases between them. The CDR3 loop spans 16 amino acids. The CDR3 protein is CASSPRLDSLPYEQYF. CDR3 DNA: TGTGCCAGCTCACCACGACTAGATTCCTTACCCTACGAGCAGTACTTC.

The chain carries TRBV28 and TRBJ1-6; D is perhaps TRBD1 (5 bases). Trimming took off 8 bases at V and 8 bases at J, with 10 bases between the two ends. CDR1 MDHEN and CDR2 SYDVKM come from the germline V gene. CDR3 length: 12 residues. CDR3 protein: CASGGDDSPLHF. The DNA of the CDR3 is TGTGCCAGCGGGGGAGATGATTCACCCCTCCACTTT.

The chain employs TRBV19 and TRBJ1-5; D might be TRBD1 (6 bases). CDR3 length: 17 amino acids. CDR1 is LNHDA, CDR2 SQIVND, per germline (reference sequence). Trimming removed 7 bases at V and 0 bases at J, with 19 bases between. The DNA of the CDR3 is TGTGCCAGTAACGCGGGCGGGACAACAAATAGCAATCAGCCCCAGCATTTT. Protein: CASNAGGTTNSNQPQHF.

The gene calls are TRBV12-5 and TRBJ2-5; D gene ambiguous. In germline, CDR1 is LGHNT, CDR2 FRNRAP. There are 13 residues in the CDR3. The germline V and J ends were trimmed by 7 bases and 2 bases, with 11 bases remaining between them. The CDR3 loop reads CASAEDGQETQYF. The CDR3 region has the DNA TGTGCTAGTGCCGAGGACGGTCAAGAGACCCAGTACTTC.

CDR3 sequence (DNA): TGCGCCAGCAGCCATAGACAGGGGGTTTGGGGAGATACGCAGTATTTT. Translating it yields CASSHRQGVWGDTQYF. The rearrangement uses TRBV4-1 and TRBJ2-3, with TRBD1 matching 9 bases. CDR1 and CDR2 (germline): MGHRA, YSYEKL. The V gene end was trimmed by 3 bases and the J gene end by 5 bases; junction bases not matched to a gene: 9. The CDR3 has 16 residues.

V gene TRBV28 combines with J gene TRBJ2-7, with a possible D match to TRBD1 (5 bases). CDR1 and CDR2 (germline): MDHEN, SYDVKM. This CDR3 spans 10 amino acids. V shed 6 bases and J shed 6 bases, with 6 bases lying between them. The CDR3 protein is CASRRGEQYF. CDR3 bases: TGTGCCAGCAGAAGGGGCGAGCAGTACTTC.

J is TRBJ1-1 and V is TRBV5-1; D is unresolved. This CDR3 comprises 12 residues. The V and J ends lost 6 bases and 0 bases respectively, with 6 bases between them. Per germline, CDR1 SGHRS and CDR2 YFSETQ. The CDR3 DNA is TGCGCCAGCAAGGGTCTGAACACTGAAGCTTTCTTT. This gives the protein CASKGLNTEAFF.

About this clone itself: At the DNA level, this CDR3 is encoded by other sequences in the same sample as well. This chain links TRBV11-2 with TRBJ2-7, with 11 bases fitting TRBD1. Trimming removed 5 bases from V and 4 bases from J; junction bases left unmatched: 4. Per the germline V gene, CDR1 is SGHAT and CDR2 is FQNNGV. The CDR3 runs 14 residues. The CDR3, as DNA: TGTGCCAGCAGCCCTGGGACAGGGGGGTACGAGCAGTACTTC. Its translation is CASSPGTGGYEQYF.

The genes are TRBV5-1 and TRBJ2-3; D is perhaps TRBD2 (5 bases). The length of the CDR3 is 15 residues. Germline lookup yields CDR1 SGHRS and CDR2 YFSETQ. Between the trimmed V and J ends, which lost 1 base and 2 bases, there was a span of 11 bases. CDR3 loop: CASSLQTIYTDTQYF. The CDR3 region has the DNA TGCGCCAGCAGCTTGCAGACTATTTACACAGATACGCAGTATTTT.